This T cell receptor beta chain is drawn from a study of T cells in Graves' hyperthyroidism and ophthalmopathy. General observations from the study: Blood samples included most of the expanded thyroid clonotypes exceeding 0.001.

Amplification of TCR beta CDR3 regions was performed using RNA transcripts as template. The HTBI set primed first-round TCR CDR3 RT-PCR. TCRdb re-analysed the multiplex PCR reads in MiXCR, keeping a single row per CDR3 protein. The data contain more than 550,000 distinct CDR3 sequences, 15% to 20% of them singletons. Patients aged 18 to 65 had newly diagnosed hyperthyroidism lasting under 2 months. Uncontrolled infection, other autoimmune disease, pregnancy or lactation disqualified patients from enrolment. This clonotype has ten or more counts. The antigen is not known. Trimming stripped 5 bases from V and 8 bases from J, with 12 bases between. This CDR3 contains 13 residues. CDR1 is KGHSH and CDR2 is LQKENI in the germline V gene.

Sequenced: blood. This chain connects TRBV18 to TRBJ1-4, with a possible D match to TRBD1 (6 bases). This TCR came from a woman between 45 and 65 years old with Graves' hyperthyroidism that later progressed to Graves' ophthalmopathy. For the CDR3, the DNA is TGTGCCAGCTCAATGACAGGATCGGAAAAACTGTTTTTT. Translating it yields CASSMTGSEKLFF.